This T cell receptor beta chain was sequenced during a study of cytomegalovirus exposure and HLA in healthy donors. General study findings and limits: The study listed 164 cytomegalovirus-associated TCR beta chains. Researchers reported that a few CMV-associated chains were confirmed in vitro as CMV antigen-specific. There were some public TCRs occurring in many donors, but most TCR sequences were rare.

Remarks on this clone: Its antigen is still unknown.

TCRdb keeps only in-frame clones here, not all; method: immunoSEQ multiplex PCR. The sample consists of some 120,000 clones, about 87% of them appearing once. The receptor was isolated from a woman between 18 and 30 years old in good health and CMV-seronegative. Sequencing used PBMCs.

The CDR3 bases are TGTGCCAGCAGTGAATCGTCAGGGGGTAACTATGGCTACACCTTC. It codes for CASSESSGGNYGYTF. The V gene is TRBV2, the J gene TRBJ1-2, with TRBD1 identical over 7 bases. The V gene end was trimmed by 2 bases and the J gene end by 1 base; junction bases not matched to a gene: 4. CDR3 length equals 15 residues. Germline V lookup: CDR1 SNHLY, CDR2 FYNNEI.